One sample yielded the 23 T cell receptor beta chains listed below, sequenced in a study of T-cell memory formation after mild COVID-19. TCRdb re-derived calls from the 5' RACE reads in MiXCR, one entry per CDR3 protein. The sample shows 30,000 to 45,000 distinct CDR3 sequences, roughly 11% of them seen only once. Sequencing was carried out using PBMCs or a T cell subset sorted from them (not recorded which). These receptors were taken from a man aged 18 to 35 who had mild COVID-19 (a few samples of this study predate the infection). Cell type and time point are not known.

V and J are TRBV30 and TRBJ1-1; no reliable D call. This CDR3 region has 13 residues. Germline assignment: CDR1 GTSNPN and CDR2 SVGIG (reference sequence). V was shortened by 4 bases and J by 1 base, with 10 bases between the two germline ends. The CDR3 DNA is TGTGCCTGGACAAGGGAGGGGAACACTGAAGCTTTCTTT. It is translated as CAWTREGNTEAFF.

This clonotype was counted ten times or more. This sequence joins TRBV4-1 and TRBJ2-1; D possibly matches TRBD1 or TRBD2 (6 bases each). The CDR3 has 16 amino acids. Per the germline V gene, CDR1 is MGHRA and CDR2 is YSYEKL. Deletions cut 1 base from V and 1 base from J, with 11 bases between. The CDR3 DNA sequence: TGCGCCAGCAGCCAAGCAACGGGGGCTTCCTACAATGAGCAGTTCTTC. Protein: CASSQATGASYNEQFF.

This clonotype showed up many times. This sequence joins TRBV10-3 and TRBJ2-5; TRBD2 aligns across 8 bases. The CDR3 totals 13 residues. Germline V gives CDR1 ENHRY, CDR2 SYGVKD. V shed 10 bases, J shed 3 bases, and the junction held 7 bases outside the gene matches. CDR3 in amino acids: CATGGTSKETQYF. In DNA, the CDR3 is TGTGCCACGGGAGGGACATCTAAAGAGACCCAGTACTTC.

This clonotype was counted ten times or more. The rearrangement uses TRBV6-2 or TRBV6-3 and TRBJ2-3; 9 nucleotides align to TRBD2. The CDR3 totals 17 residues. The V segment lost 2 bases and the J segment 5 bases; nucleotides outside the gene matches: 11. In germline, CDR1 is MNHEY, CDR2 SVGEGT. The CDR3 loop is CASSYLASGGTGDTQYF. CDR3 coding DNA: TGTGCCAGCAGTTACCTCGCCAGCGGGGGGACTGGAGATACGCAGTATTTT.

The chain is built from TRBV7-9 and TRBJ2-3, with D maybe TRBD1 (8 bases). The V gene's germline CDR1 is SEHNR and CDR2 FQNEAQ (reference sequence). V lost 8 bases, J lost 1 base, and 16 bases lay in between. The CDR3 runs to 15 residues. The CDR3 spells CASSQRGQGTDTQYF. CDR3 DNA sequence: TGTGCCAGCTCTCAGCGGGGACAGGGCACAGATACGCAGTATTTT.

In its sample, this clonotype was seen many times. V is TRBV6-6 and J is TRBJ1-1; D remains ambiguous. With 6 bases removed from V and 7 bases from J, the gap between germline ends came to 12 bases. Germline V lookup: CDR1 MNHNY, CDR2 SVGAGI (reference sequence). The CDR3 totals 12 residues. CDR3 residues: CASSPTVIEAFF. The CDR3 nucleotides read TGTGCCAGCAGCCCCACAGTGATTGAAGCTTTCTTT.

This clonotype was recorded many times. The chain has TRBV12-3 or TRBV12-4 and TRBJ1-1; no definite D call. V lost 5 bases, J lost 4 bases, and 17 bases lay in between. The CDR3 consists of 15 residues. The CDR3 reads CASSMEPLRSTEAFF. Here the CDR3 DNA reads TGTGCCAGCAGTATGGAACCACTCAGGAGCACTGAAGCTTTCTTT.

This clonotype was recorded many times. The chain joins TRBV18 to TRBJ2-1; no definite D call. The CDR3 has 13 amino acids. Germline V CDR1 and CDR2: KGHSH, LQKENI. V was shortened by 8 bases and J by 3 bases, with 11 bases between the two germline ends. The CDR3 DNA is TGTGCCAGCAGCCCAAGGGACTACAATGAGCAGTTCTTC. Encoded protein: CASSPRDYNEQFF.

The chain employs TRBV7-2 and TRBJ1-3; a weak D match, TRBD1 (6 bases). With 1 base removed from V and 4 bases from J, the gap between germline ends came to 17 bases. Germline V CDR1 and CDR2: SGHTA, FQGNSA. CDR3 length: 17 amino acids. The CDR3 loop is CASSLVVGGGQGNTIYF. Here the CDR3 DNA reads TGTGCCAGCAGCTTAGTCGTCGGAGGGGGGCAAGGAAACACCATATATTTT.

This clonotype was observed a handful of times. The genes are TRBV12-3 or TRBV12-4 and TRBJ1-3; D might be TRBD1 (6 bases). CDR3 length: 16 amino acids. V lost 3 bases and J 0 bases, leaving 12 bases between the germline ends. For the CDR3, the DNA is TGTGCCAGCAGTTTTGACAGGCCGCTCTCTGGAAACACCATATATTTT. This translates into CASSFDRPLSGNTIYF.

This clonotype appeared many times. The chain employs TRBV11-2 and TRBJ2-2; TRBD2 might be the D (6 bases). The CDR3 contains 19 residues. Trimming removed 4 bases from V and 5 bases from J, with 26 bases in between. CDR1 is SGHAT, CDR2 FQNNGV, per germline. The chain's CDR3 is CASSYYGLGDSSSTGELFF. CDR3 in DNA: TGTGCCAGCAGCTATTACGGTCTGGGGGACTCGTCTTCAACCGGGGAGCTGTTTTTT.

This clonotype has a count of ten or more. This chain joins TRBV7-8 and TRBJ2-2, with D possibly matching TRBD1 (6 bases). Germline V CDR1 and CDR2: SGHVS, FQNEAQ. V was clipped by 1 base and J by 6 bases, with 6 bases between them. The CDR3 extends over 13 amino acids. CDR3 nucleotides: TGTGCCAGCAGCTTAGACAGGGCCGGGGAGCTGTTTTTT. This sequence encodes CASSLDRAGELFF.

At least ten counts were recorded for this clonotype. The chain combines TRBV12-3 or TRBV12-4 with TRBJ1-1; D uncertain. This CDR3 comprises 12 residues. Trimming removed 2 bases at V and 4 bases at J, with 5 bases between. As DNA, the CDR3 is TGTGCCAGCAGTTTAATGAGCACTGAAGCTTTCTTT. It translates to CASSLMSTEAFF.

This clonotype was recorded at least ten times. This chain's CDR3 is CASSPNEGSGNEKLFF. CDR3 nucleotides: TGCGCCAGCAGCCCAAACGAGGGGTCGGGTAATGAAAAACTGTTTTTT. This rearrangement joins TRBV4-3 to TRBJ1-4; maybe TRBD1 (5 bases). CDR1 LGHNA and CDR2 YSLEER come from the germline V gene. The CDR3 has 16 amino acids. The ends were cut back, 4 bases at V and 4 bases at J, with 16 bases in the middle.

This clonotype came up many times. The rearrangement uses TRBV5-1 and TRBJ2-1; no clear D. The CDR3 is 15 residues long. Germline CDR1 and CDR2: SGHRS and YFSETQ. V shed 0 bases and J shed 5 bases, with 12 bases lying between them. The CDR3 protein is CASSLGGRVDNEQFF. The CDR3 nucleotides are TGCGCCAGCAGCTTGGGGGGTCGTGTGGACAATGAGCAGTTCTTC.

There are a few counts of this clonotype. This chain links TRBV4-1 with TRBJ1-3; D may be TRBD1 (5 bases). CDR3 size: 17 residues. From germline, CDR1 is MGHRA and CDR2 YSYEKL. V was shortened by 0 bases and J by 1 base, with 13 bases between the two germline ends. CDR3 DNA: TGCGCCAGCAGCCAAGATCCTCCTGGGGGATCTGGAAACACCATATATTTT. This translates into CASSQDPPGGSGNTIYF.

The J gene is TRBJ2-7, the V gene TRBV6-2 or TRBV6-3; D possibly matches TRBD1 or TRBD2 (5 bases each). V was trimmed by 6 bases and J by 4 bases, leaving 13 bases between them. Germline-derived CDR1 and CDR2 are MNHEY and SVGEGT. The CDR3 contains 13 residues. In DNA form, the CDR3 reads TGTGCCAGCAGCCGCAGGGACGGATACGAGCAGTACTTC. It specifies CASSRRDGYEQYF.

The chain joins TRBV30 to TRBJ2-4; 7 bases map to TRBD1. This CDR3 has 15 residues. The junction had 9 bases not matched to a gene; V was cut back by 7 bases and J by 0 bases. Germline assignment: CDR1 GTSNPN and CDR2 SVGIG (reference sequence). The CDR3 here is CASTWDSLAKNIQYF. The CDR3 coding sequence is TGTGCCTCAACCTGGGACAGCCTAGCCAAAAACATTCAGTACTTC. Using reference TRBV30 and TRBJ2-4 for the parts outside the CDR3, the full variable domain is SQTIHQWPATLVQPVGSPLSLECTVEGTSNPNLYWYRQAAGRGLQLLFYSVGIGQISSEVPQNLSASRPQDRQFILSSKKLLLSDSGFYLCASTWDSLAKNIQYFGAGTRLSVL.

This clonotype was seen more than once but under ten times. This chain's CDR3 is CASSLGGQGAQETQYF. CDR3 coding DNA: TGTGCCAGCAGCTTAGGAGGACAGGGGGCGCAAGAGACCCAGTACTTC. The chain uses TRBV4-2 and TRBJ2-5; 11 bases are shared with TRBD1. CDR1 and CDR2 (germline): LGHNA, YNFKEQ. The CDR3 totals 16 residues. V was pared by 5 bases and J by 2 bases, with 7 bases of the junction left unmatched.

V gene TRBV6-4 combines with J gene TRBJ2-1; no clear D gene. The CDR3 sequence is 13 residues long. Germline loops: CDR1 MRHNA, CDR2 SNTAGT. V was cut by 0 bases and J by 7 bases, with 7 bases left in between. The CDR3 here is CASSDSITNEQFF. The DNA for the CDR3 is TGTGCCAGCAGTGACTCGATTACTAATGAGCAGTTCTTC.

This clonotype has a handful of counts. The V gene is TRBV7-6, the J gene TRBJ1-4, with D unresolved. V gave up 2 bases and J gave up 8 bases, with 21 bases separating them. CDR1 SGHVS and CDR2 FNYEAQ come from the germline V gene. The CDR3 consists of 17 residues. CDR3 in amino acids: CASSLIAGIGRGEKLFF. For the CDR3, the DNA is TGTGCCAGCAGCTTAATTGCCGGGATCGGGCGTGGGGAAAAACTGTTTTTT. Using reference TRBV7-6 and TRBJ1-4 for the parts outside the CDR3, the full variable domain is GAGVSQSPRYKVTKRGQDVALRCDPISGHVSLYWYRQALGQGPEFLTYFNYEAQQDKSGLPNDRFSAERPEGSISTLTIQRTEQRDSAMYRCASSLIAGIGRGEKLFFGSGTQLSVL.

The sample holds many counts of this clonotype. The chain couples TRBV28 to TRBJ2-1; possibly TRBD1 or TRBD2 for D (6 bases each). Germline-derived CDR1 and CDR2 are MDHEN and SYDVKM. CDR3 length: 16 residues. V shed 5 bases and J shed 0 bases, with 14 bases lying between them. CDR3 sequence reads: CASSPTGASSYNEQFF. Written as DNA, the CDR3 is TGTGCCAGCAGTCCCACGGGGGCGAGCTCCTACAATGAGCAGTTCTTC.

This clonotype was observed many times. The chain links TRBV4-2 to TRBJ1-5, with D unresolved. Per germline, CDR1 LGHNA and CDR2 YNFKEQ. This CDR3 comprises 15 residues. V lost 0 bases and J lost 5, with 11 bases in between. CDR3 amino acids: CASSQDGVGDQPQHF. DNA for the CDR3: TGTGCCAGCAGCCAAGACGGCGTAGGAGATCAGCCCCAGCATTTT.